What follows are 9 T cell receptor beta chains derived from one specimen sequenced in a study of T cell repertoires in cytomegalovirus infection. These receptors lack a known antigen. TCRdb reprocessed the reads via MiXCR and lists one record per CDR3 protein. The sample yields approximately 1,000,000 distinct CDR3 sequences, roughly 30% seen once. The source was cultured CD8+ T cells from PBMCs, collected from culture after CMV antigen stimulation. These receptors were taken from a human donor in good health (CMV status not recorded). Some clones in this sample may be carry-over from other donors' samples.

The chain uses TRBV13 and TRBJ1-5, with a tentative D call TRBD1 (5 bases). This CDR3 is 14 amino acids long. The V end was cut by 2 bases, the J end by 6 bases, with 11 bases between. Germline V gene sequence: CDR1 PRHDT, CDR2 FYEKMQ (reference sequence). CDR3 coding DNA: TGTGCCAGCAGCTTAAGGGGTTCCAGTCAGCCCCAGCATTTT. Its protein is CASSLRGSSQPQHF.

This clonotype was counted a single time. The genes are TRBV23-1 and TRBJ1-5, with no clear D. TRBV23-1 is known as an ORF, though its function is uncertain. CDR3 size: 13 residues. V was trimmed by 1 base and J by 5 bases, leaving 6 bases between them. The chain's CDR3 is CASSQFSHQPQHF. CDR3 DNA: TGCGCCAGCAGTCAATTTTCGCATCAGCCCCAGCATTTT.

This clonotype was seen a few times. The V and J genes are TRBV10-3 and TRBJ2-7; 8 nucleotides align to TRBD2. J was trimmed by 0 bases and V by 11 bases; bases with no gene match: 3. Germline CDR1 and CDR2: ENHRY and SYGVKD. This CDR3 contains 12 residues. This CDR3 reads CAVTSGSYEQYF. CDR3 nucleotides: TGTGCCGTAACTAGCGGCTCCTACGAGCAGTACTTC.

The rearrangement joins TRBV27 to TRBJ2-1, with a weak D call TRBD2 (7 bases). Germline V lookup: CDR1 MNHEY, CDR2 SMNVEV (reference sequence). The CDR3 extends over 15 amino acids. V lost 7 bases and J lost 4, with 17 bases in between. The chain's CDR3 is CASIPRGGAYNEQFF. The CDR3 nucleotides read TGTGCCAGCATTCCCAGAGGGGGGGCTTACAATGAGCAGTTCTTC.

This chain joins TRBV5-1 and TRBJ2-7; 9 bases align to TRBD1. CDR3 size: 14 residues. The J segment lost 6 bases and the V segment lost 4 bases, leaving 8 bases of the junction unmatched. Germline V gene sequence: CDR1 SGHRS, CDR2 YFSETQ. In DNA form, the CDR3 reads TGCGCCAGCAGCCAGGGACAGGGACAATCCGAGCAGTACGTC. Residues: CASSQGQGQSEQYV.

CDR3 amino acids: CASRRSGEGGLDEQFF. For the CDR3, the DNA is TGTGCCAGCAGGAGATCCGGGGAGGGGGGGCTCGATGAGCAGTTCTTC. This rearrangement joins TRBV9 to TRBJ2-1; the D gene is possibly TRBD2 (7 bases). The CDR3 is 16 amino acids. The V gene lost 5 bases and the J gene lost 8 bases, with 23 bases spanning the gap. Germline V gene data show CDR1 as SGDLS and CDR2 as YYNGEE. The full variable domain, with the rest looked up from reference TRBV9 and TRBJ2-1, is DSGVTQTPKHLITATGQRVTLRCSPRSGDLSVYWYQQSLDQGLQFLIQYYNGEERAKGNILERFSAQQFPDLHSELNLSSLELGDSALYFCASRRSGEGGLDEQFFGPGTRLTVL.

This clonotype was seen more than once but under ten times. This chain uses TRBV4-1 with TRBJ2-7; TRBD1 or TRBD2 may be the D gene (5 bases each). The CDR3 totals 14 residues. Trimming cost V 6 bases and J 3 bases, with 15 bases left between them. Germline lookup yields CDR1 MGHRA and CDR2 YSYEKL. CDR3 DNA: TGCGCCAGCAGTCGGGGCGGCATTTACTACGAGCAGTACTTC. It translates to CASSRGGIYYEQYF.

This clonotype was seen more than once but under ten times. This rearrangement joins TRBV7-6 to TRBJ2-5, with D hard to call. Germline V gene sequence: CDR1 SGHVS, CDR2 FNYEAQ. Trimming shortened V by 5 bases and J by 5 bases, and 15 bases separated the two germline ends. The CDR3 covers 14 residues. For the CDR3, the DNA is TGTGCCAGCAGCGATCACATCGCACGGGAGACCCAGTACTTC. This translates into CASSDHIARETQYF.

Only a few counts were recorded for this clonotype. J is TRBJ1-4 and V is TRBV7-6; 7 nucleotides match TRBD1. This CDR3 is 15 amino acids long. CDR1 and CDR2 from the germline V gene are SGHVS and FNYEAQ. V gave up 5 bases and J gave up 3 bases; unmatched junction bases: 6. This chain's CDR3 is CASSPSDRANEKLFF. The CDR3, as DNA: TGTGCCAGCAGCCCAAGCGACAGGGCTAATGAAAAACTGTTTTTT.